This T cell receptor beta chain was sequenced in a study of cytomegalovirus exposure and HLA in healthy donors. Whole-study results and caveats: Looking again later, the authors saw that most CMV-associated TCR beta chains seemed HLA-restricted.

The PCR was carried out with 60 Vbeta primers and 13 Jbeta primers. In the original processing: In a later analysis, the count reached 75 million to 90 million unique TCR beta chains, with approximately 10 million shared. Only in-frame clones appear in the TCRdb table, and some are missing; sequencing was by immunoSEQ multiplex PCR. That table supplies the V and J calls and clone size; D and trimming were determined from the DNA. The sample lists approximately 120,000 clones, approximately 70% occurring once. This clone has only a few counts. What it binds is unknown. Germline V gene lookup returns CDR1 GTSNPN and CDR2 SVGIG (reference sequence). The junction had 15 bases not matched to a gene; V was cut back by 0 bases and J by 7 bases. The CDR3 contains 17 residues.

The rearrangement joins TRBV30 to TRBJ2-1; TRBD1 matches 7 bases. The sequence was obtained from a woman between 70 and 85 years old in good health and CMV-seropositive. The sample comprised PBMCs. The CDR3 DNA sequence: TGTGCCTGGAGTGTACTGGGGGCAGGGGGTCGTCAGAATGAGCAGTTCTTC. It yields the protein CAWSVLGAGGRQNEQFF. Drawing the rest from reference TRBV30 and TRBJ2-1, the complete variable domain is SQTIHQWPATLVQPVGSPLSLECTVEGTSNPNLYWYRQAAGRGLQLLFYSVGIGQISSEVPQNLSASRPQDRQFILSSKKLLLSDSGFYLCAWSVLGAGGRQNEQFFGPGTRLTVL.